This record concerns one T cell receptor (beta chain) sequence. The antigen remains undetermined. There were TCR beta CDR3 regions amplified from RNA transcripts. Researchers ran a first-round RT-PCR on the TCR CDR3 using the HTBI primer set. From the multiplex PCR reads, TCRdb called clonotypes with MiXCR, one entry per CDR3 protein. The sample has roughly 580,000 distinct CDR3 sequences, approximately 15% seen once. Looked up from germline, CDR1 is LGHNT and CDR2 is FRNRAP. V gave up 2 bases and J gave up 5 bases; unmatched junction bases: 4. The length of the CDR3 is 14 residues. Diagnoses were made from clinical symptoms, serum measures (thyroxine and TRAb), thyroid ultrasound and orbital computed tomography. This specimen comes from a study of T cells in Graves' hyperthyroidism and ophthalmopathy. Across the whole study: Pretreatment peripheral blood was obtained at initial diagnosis. Whole-study results and caveats: The model made its ophthalmopathy prediction, and onset followed a median approximately six months later. Ophthalmopathy cases were set apart from stable hyperthyroidism by a 13 V-J model.

Sequencing was done on a sample of blood. This TCR derives from a young woman with Graves' hyperthyroidism that later progressed to Graves' ophthalmopathy. The chain recombines TRBV12-5 with TRBJ1-2; TRBD1 agrees at 8 bases. CDR3 amino acids: CASGLSGGNYGYTF. In DNA, the CDR3 is TGTGCTAGTGGTTTGTCAGGGGGCAATTATGGCTACACCTTC.